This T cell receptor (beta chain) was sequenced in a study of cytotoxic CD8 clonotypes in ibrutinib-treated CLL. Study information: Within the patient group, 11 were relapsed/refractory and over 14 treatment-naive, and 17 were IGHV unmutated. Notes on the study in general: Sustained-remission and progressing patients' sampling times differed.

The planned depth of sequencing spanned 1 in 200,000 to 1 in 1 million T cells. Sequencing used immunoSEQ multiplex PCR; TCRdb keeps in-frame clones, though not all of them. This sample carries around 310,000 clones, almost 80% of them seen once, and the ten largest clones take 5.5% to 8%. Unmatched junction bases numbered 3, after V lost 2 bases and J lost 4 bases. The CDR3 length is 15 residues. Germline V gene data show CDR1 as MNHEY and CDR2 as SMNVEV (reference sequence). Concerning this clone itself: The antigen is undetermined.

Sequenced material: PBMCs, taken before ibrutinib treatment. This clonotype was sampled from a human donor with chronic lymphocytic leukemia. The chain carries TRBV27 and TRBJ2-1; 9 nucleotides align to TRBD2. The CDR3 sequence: CASSLGAGGYNEQFF. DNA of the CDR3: TGTGCCAGCAGTTTAGGGGCGGGAGGGTACAATGAGCAGTTCTTC.